This entry lists 24 T cell receptor beta chains sequenced from one sample in a study of follicular helper T cells after annual influenza vaccination. Time point defined: 2015-2016 season, pre-vaccination. Method: immunoSEQ multiplex PCR; TCRdb's copy keeps in-frame clones and lacks some. The sample lists more than 9,000 clones, about 85% occurring once. Here the sequenced sample was CXCR5+ CD38- circulating T follicular helper cells from blood, taken on the day of influenza vaccination. Sample subset: circulating Tfh, non-naive CD4+CXCR5+PD-1+ (ICOS+CD38+ or ICOS-CD38-). The receptors were gathered from an adult who received the influenza vaccine.

The V and J genes are TRBV20-1 and TRBJ1-2; D unclear. The CDR3 runs 10 residues. The germline CDR1 and CDR2 sequences are DFQATT and SNEGSKA (reference sequence). Trimming took off 6 bases at V and 5 bases at J, with 7 bases between the two ends. As DNA, the CDR3 is TGCAGTGCAAAAACATATGGCTACACCTTC. As protein: CSAKTYGYTF.

J is TRBJ2-7 and V is TRBV7-2; no clear D gene. V lost 2 bases and J lost 0, with 8 bases in between. Germline CDR1 SGHTA, CDR2 FQGNSA. The CDR3 contains 14 residues. For the CDR3, the DNA is TGTGCCAGCAGCTTACAGACTCACTCCTACGAGCAGTACTTC. It is translated as CASSLQTHSYEQYF.

The count of this clone is one. The gene calls are TRBV5-1 and TRBJ2-5, with D hard to call. The CDR3 totals 15 residues. Trimming shortened V by 5 bases and J by 2 bases, and 16 bases separated the two germline ends. Germline loops: CDR1 SGHRS, CDR2 YFSETQ. The CDR3 nucleotides read TGCGCCAGCAGTCCTGGCGTCCGACCGCAAGAGACCCAGTACTTC. It is translated as CASSPGVRPQETQYF.

The count of this clone is one. CDR3 loop: CASSRDFTDTQYF. The CDR3, as DNA: TGTGCCAGCAGTCGGGACTTCACCGATACGCAGTATTTT. The rearrangement joins TRBV7-7 to TRBJ2-3; perhaps TRBD2 as D (6 bases). The CDR3 has 13 residues. Between the trimmed V and J ends, which lost 6 bases and 6 bases, there was a span of 13 bases. CDR1 is SSHAT, CDR2 FNYEAQ, per germline (reference sequence).

The gene calls are TRBV2 and TRBJ1-1; no definite D call. Trimming stripped 9 bases from V and 2 bases from J, with 4 bases between. CDR1 SNHLY and CDR2 FYNNEI come from the germline V gene. The CDR3 extends over 10 amino acids. CDR3 sequence: CARGNTEAFF. For the CDR3, the DNA is TGTGCCAGGGGTAACACTGAAGCTTTCTTT.

V gene TRBV10-3 combines with J gene TRBJ2-3; possibly TRBD1 for D (6 bases). The CDR3 length is 13 residues. Trimming took 8 bases from V and 2 from J, leaving 11 bases between them. Germline values: CDR1 ENHRY, CDR2 SYGVKD. The CDR3 coding sequence is TGTGCCATCGGACAGCCCAACACAGATACGCAGTATTTT. Its protein product is CAIGQPNTDTQYF.

This chain uses TRBV7-3 with TRBJ2-1, with D perhaps TRBD1 (6 bases). The ends were cut back, 5 bases at V and 6 bases at J, with 8 bases in the middle. CDR3 size: 12 residues. The germline V gene has CDR1 SGHTA and CDR2 FQGTGA. CDR3: CASSQGPNEQFF. In nucleotides, the CDR3 is TGTGCCAGCAGCCAGGGGCCCAATGAGCAGTTCTTC.

This chain links TRBV6-1 with TRBJ2-3; D is possibly TRBD1 (6 bases). Germline V gene lookup returns CDR1 MNHNS and CDR2 SASEGT. Trimming took off 9 bases at V and 3 bases at J, with 16 bases between the two ends. The CDR3 runs to 14 residues. Written as DNA, the CDR3 is TGTGCCAGTGAGAGGGACGGACAGACAGATACGCAGTATTTT. Translated: CASERDGQTDTQYF.

The chain couples TRBV5-1 to TRBJ2-7, with 8 positions matching TRBD2. V shed 4 bases and J 5 bases; nucleotides not matched to a gene: 2. Germline CDR1 is SGHRS and CDR2 is YFSETQ. The CDR3 is made up of 12 amino acids. CDR3 in amino acids: CASSREGDEQYF. CDR3 in DNA: TGCGCCAGCAGCCGGGAGGGCGACGAGCAGTACTTC.

The chain carries TRBV30 and TRBJ2-7; D is possibly TRBD1 (6 bases). CDR3 size: 12 residues. Per the germline V gene, CDR1 is GTSNPN and CDR2 is SVGIG (reference sequence). The ends were cut back, 3 bases at V and 7 bases at J, with 13 bases in the middle. This chain's CDR3 is CAWSYRAQEQYF. Here the CDR3 DNA reads TGTGCCTGGAGCTACAGGGCGCAGGAGCAGTACTTC.

This clone showed up just once. V gene TRBV5-1 combines with J gene TRBJ1-5, with a possible D match to TRBD1 (6 bases). In germline, CDR1 is SGHRS, CDR2 YFSETQ. The length of the CDR3 is 15 residues. Trimming stripped 4 bases from V and 0 bases from J, with 11 bases between. The CDR3 region is CASSPTGNSNQPQHF. In DNA, the CDR3 is TGCGCCAGCAGCCCCACAGGGAATAGCAATCAGCCCCAGCATTTT.

This chain uses TRBV28 with TRBJ2-7; weak D call: TRBD2 (7 bases). Trimming stripped 4 bases from V and 5 bases from J, with 24 bases between. The CDR3 has 17 residues. The germline V gene has CDR1 MDHEN and CDR2 SYDVKM. CDR3 bases: TGTGCCAGCAGTTCCCCACAGGGCAGGGCGGGAGTCAACGAGCAGTACTTC. The encoded protein is CASSSPQGRAGVNEQYF.

CDR3 protein: CASSVRGRNSPLHF. CDR3 DNA sequence: TGTGCCAGCAGCGTCAGGGGAAGGAATTCACCCCTCCACTTT. V gene TRBV9 combines with J gene TRBJ1-6, with D maybe TRBD1 (6 bases). V was shortened by 2 bases and J by 7 bases, with 10 bases between the two germline ends. Per the germline V gene, CDR1 is SGDLS and CDR2 is YYNGEE. The CDR3 sequence is 14 residues long.

The rearrangement uses TRBV11-3 and TRBJ2-2; 8 bases match TRBD2. V lost 4 bases to trimming and J lost 6 bases; unmatched junction nucleotides: 7. This CDR3 spans 15 amino acids. CDR1 SGHNT and CDR2 YENEEA come from the germline V gene. For the CDR3, the DNA is TGTGCCAGCAGCTCTGGACTAGCCACCGCCGGGGAGCTGTTTTTT. Translation: CASSSGLATAGELFF. Together with reference TRBV11-3 and TRBJ2-2, the CDR3 gives the full variable domain: EAGVVQSPRYKIIEKKQPVAFWCNPISGHNTLYWYLQNLGQGPELLIRYENEEAVDDSQLPKDRFSAERLKGVDSTLKIQPAELGDSAVYLCASSSGLATAGELFFGEGSRLTVL.

CDR3 sequence reads: CASSPQSGTEQYF. CDR3 nucleotides: TGTGCCAGCAGTCCACAGTCGGGGACCGAGCAGTACTTC. The chain is built from TRBV27 and TRBJ2-7; D possibly uses TRBD1 or TRBD2 (5 bases each). Germline V gene lookup returns CDR1 MNHEY and CDR2 SMNVEV (reference sequence). With 5 bases removed from V and 6 bases from J, the gap between germline ends came to 14 bases. This CDR3 has 13 amino acids.

The rearrangement uses TRBV5-6 and TRBJ2-3, with D possibly being TRBD1 (6 bases). The germline CDR1 and CDR2 sequences are SGHDT and YYEEEE. This CDR3 comprises 16 residues. Trimming removed 0 bases from V and 2 bases from J, with 13 bases in between. The CDR3 nucleotides read TGTGCCAGCAGCTTGGCGGTGGCAGGGGCCACAGATACGCAGTATTTT. Translation gives CASSLAVAGATDTQYF.

The chain uses TRBV12-5 and TRBJ1-1; 9 bases match TRBD1. The CDR3 spans 14 residues. Germline lookup yields CDR1 LGHNT and CDR2 FRNRAP. After removal of 5 bases from V and 4 bases from J, the junction contained 5 bases not matched to a gene. The CDR3 nucleotides are TGTGCTAGTGGTACCGGACAGGGGAGCACTGAAGCTTTCTTT. Translated, it gives CASGTGQGSTEAFF.

The rearrangement uses TRBV19 and TRBJ2-3; 9 bases align to TRBD2. The V gene's germline CDR1 is LNHDA and CDR2 SQIVND (reference sequence). CDR3 size: 14 residues. V shed 4 bases, J shed 3 bases, and the junction held 2 bases outside the gene matches. The CDR3 DNA sequence: TGTGCCAGTAGTAGTAGCGGGGGAACAGATACGCAGTATTTT. It yields the protein CASSSSGGTDTQYF.

The chain joins TRBV19 to TRBJ2-3; TRBD1 or TRBD2 may be the D gene (5 bases each). This CDR3 is 14 amino acids long. The germline V gene encodes CDR1 LNHDA and CDR2 SQIVND (reference sequence). The V end lost 3 bases, the J end lost 2 bases, and 9 bases lay between the germline ends. The DNA for the CDR3 is TGTGCCAGTAGTATTGAGGGGACCACAGATACGCAGTATTTT. It codes for CASSIEGTTDTQYF.

The genes are TRBV5-1 and TRBJ2-5; a weak D match, TRBD1 (6 bases). V shed 4 bases and J shed 1 base, with 17 bases lying between them. Per the germline V gene, CDR1 is SGHRS and CDR2 is YFSETQ. CDR3 length equals 16 residues. CDR3: CASSISGQPIQETQYF. The CDR3 DNA follows: TGCGCCAGCAGCATCTCCGGACAGCCCATCCAAGAGACCCAGTACTTC.

CDR3: CASTGTPNQPQHF. CDR3 sequence (DNA): TGTGCCAGCACCGGGACACCCAATCAGCCCCAGCATTTT. The chain recombines TRBV6-6 with TRBJ1-5; perhaps TRBD1 as D (6 bases). V shed 7 bases and J shed 3 bases, with 10 bases lying between them. The germline V gene encodes CDR1 MNHNY and CDR2 SVGAGI (reference sequence). This CDR3 region has 13 residues.

V usage is TRBV18 and J usage is TRBJ1-2; possible D gene TRBD1, 6 bases. Germline values: CDR1 KGHSH, CDR2 LQKENI. V was shortened by 2 bases and J by 6 bases, with 16 bases between the two germline ends. The CDR3 spans 15 residues. The CDR3 spells CASSPDRFSIDGYTF. CDR3 bases: TGTGCCAGCTCACCAGACAGGTTCTCTATTGATGGCTACACCTTC.

The V gene is TRBV28, the J gene TRBJ1-4; D not certain. The V end was cut by 6 bases, the J end by 2 bases, with 10 bases between. Germline values: CDR1 MDHEN, CDR2 SYDVKM. The CDR3 sequence is 14 residues long. CDR3 sequence reads: CASSPDSTNEKLFF. CDR3 in DNA: TGTGCCAGCAGCCCCGATTCTACTAATGAAAAACTGTTTTTT.

The chain uses TRBV5-4 and TRBJ2-3; D is unresolved. This CDR3 is 14 amino acids long. The germline gives CDR1 SGHNT, CDR2 YYREEE (reference sequence). The V end lost 0 bases, the J end lost 5 bases, and 10 bases lay between the germline ends. CDR3 amino acids: CASSLDGPRDTQYF. CDR3 sequence (DNA): TGTGCCAGCAGCTTGGATGGGCCGCGAGATACGCAGTATTTT. Together with reference TRBV5-4 and TRBJ2-3, the CDR3 gives the full variable domain: ETGVTQSPTHLIKTRGQQVTLRCSSQSGHNTVSWYQQALGQGPQFIFQYYREEENGRGNFPPRFSGLQFPNYSSELNVNALELDDSALYLCASSLDGPRDTQYFGPGTRLTVL.